The source of this T cell receptor (beta chain) is a study of beta chain features in type 1 diabetes. Findings and limits, study-wide: For type 1 diabetes patients, VDJ junctions showed fewer insertions and more deletions. Type 1 diabetes patients had moderately but significantly shorter TCRB CDR3s in all four CD4+ subsets.

The isolated RNA, all of it, was reverse transcribed, so expressed TCRB transcripts were what got sequenced. Clones were sequenced by immunoSEQ multiplex PCR, and TCRdb holds only the in-frame ones, with some missing. The sample records 640,000 or so clones, around an eighth being singletons. Germline V gene sequence: CDR1 SGDLS, CDR2 YYNGEE. V lost 0 bases, J lost 1 base, and 7 bases stayed unmatched. The CDR3 is made up of 18 amino acids. This clone was detected a few times. Its antigen remains unknown. The specimen was naive CD4+ T cells from blood. This receptor was taken from a man between 18 and 29 years old with type 1 diabetes. The V and J genes are TRBV9 and TRBJ2-3; 11 nucleotides agree with TRBD2. The CDR3 bases are TGTGCCAGCAGCGTAGGTTCCGGGGGACTAGCGGGCACAGATACGCAGTATTTT. It specifies CASSVGSGGLAGTDTQYF. The entire variable domain, with the rest obtained from reference TRBV9 and TRBJ2-3, is as follows: DSGVTQTPKHLITATGQRVTLRCSPRSGDLSVYWYQQSLDQGLQFLIQYYNGEERAKGNILERFSAQQFPDLHSELNLSSLELGDSALYFCASSVGSGGLAGTDTQYFGPGTRLTVL.